The next 27 T cell receptor beta chains were all read from a single sample in a study of blood T cell repertoires in COVID-19. Sequencing used immunoSEQ multiplex PCR; TCRdb keeps in-frame clones, though not all of them. This sample has about 170,000 clones, with 65% to 85% found just once. Sequenced: peripheral blood. These receptors were obtained from a human donor with acute or convalescent COVID-19. The donor label of this sample is uncertain.

This clone occurred a few times. The chain has TRBV10-3 and TRBJ1-5; TRBD1 might be the D (6 bases). Between the trimmed V and J ends, which lost 2 bases and 6 bases, there was a span of 14 bases. The CDR3 totals 15 residues. CDR1 ENHRY and CDR2 SYGVKD come from the germline V gene. The CDR3 DNA is TGTGCCATCAGTGAGCGGGGGGCTGTGAGTCAGCCCCAGCATTTT. This sequence encodes CAISERGAVSQPQHF.

V gene TRBV6-5 combines with J gene TRBJ1-2, with 10 bases identical to TRBD1. Germline-derived CDR1 and CDR2 are MNHEY and SVGAGI. This CDR3 region has 16 residues. Trimming cost V 3 bases and J 2 bases; bases outside gene matches: 6. The CDR3, as DNA: TGTGCCAGCAGTTATCAAACGACAGGGGGCAACTATGGCTACACCTTC. Amino acids: CASSYQTTGGNYGYTF.

The V call is TRBV25-1, the J call TRBJ1-1; 8 bases match TRBD1. V gave up 5 bases and J gave up 6 bases; unmatched junction bases: 8. From germline, CDR1 is MGHDK and CDR2 SYGVNS. The CDR3 totals 14 residues. The CDR3 DNA follows: TGTGCCAGCAGTAACACAGGGGGAGGTTCTGAAGCTTTCTTT. This encodes CASSNTGGGSEAFF.

This clone was recorded a few times. The V call is TRBV28, the J call TRBJ1-6; TRBD1 matches at 7 bases. CDR1 is MDHEN and CDR2 is SYDVKM in the germline V gene. V lost 2 bases and J lost 7; bases outside the gene matches: 5. The CDR3 loop spans 15 amino acids. CDR3 nucleotides: TGTGCCAGCAGTTTAAACAGGGGAGGAAATTCACCCCTCCACTTT. Amino acid sequence: CASSLNRGGNSPLHF.

J is TRBJ1-3 and V is TRBV3-1 (or the pseudogene TRBV3-2); 7 bases are a match to TRBD1. The germline V gene encodes CDR1 LGHDT and CDR2 YNNKEL (reference sequence). Trimming removed 4 bases from V and 4 bases from J; junction bases left unmatched: 4. There are 14 residues in the CDR3. The CDR3 spells CASSPGGLGNTIYF. As DNA, the CDR3 is TGTGCCAGCAGCCCAGGGGGGTTGGGAAACACCATATATTTT.

The V call is TRBV6-5, the J call TRBJ2-2, with D possibly TRBD1 on 7 matching bases. V was shortened by 6 bases and J by 5 bases, with 13 bases between the two germline ends. The CDR3 is 14 amino acids. CDR1 is MNHEY and CDR2 is SVGAGI in the germline V gene. CDR3 DNA: TGTGCCAGCAGGGAGGGGGCGGGAACCGGGGAGCTGTTTTTT. As protein: CASREGAGTGELFF.

This clone was seen a few times. At one of its ends the junction is not consistent with the germline gene, which may arise from a read error. The rearrangement uses TRBV5-4 and TRBJ1-2; D may be TRBD1 (6 bases). Germline lookup yields CDR1 SGHNT and CDR2 YYREEE (reference sequence). The CDR3 is 13 residues long. CDR3 sequence reads: CASNLGGSYGYTF. The CDR3 nucleotides read TGTGCCAGCAACTTGGGGGGCAGCTATGGCTACACCTTC.

The V gene is TRBV19, the J gene TRBJ1-2; D unresolved. This CDR3 contains 17 residues. V lost 3 bases and J lost 8, with 25 bases in between. Germline lookup yields CDR1 LNHDA and CDR2 SQIVND (reference sequence). DNA for the CDR3: TGTGCCAGTAGTATCCCCTTGAGGGCGGTCGTCCTAGGGGGCTACACCTTC. Translated, it gives CASSIPLRAVVLGGYTF.

This clone occurred a few times. The chain joins TRBV30 to TRBJ2-6; possibly TRBD1 for D (5 bases). Germline V gene sequence: CDR1 GTSNPN, CDR2 SVGIG (reference sequence). The CDR3 length is 14 residues. V lost 5 bases, J lost 4 bases, and 12 bases lay in between. The chain's CDR3 is CAWLRDTGANVLTF. CDR3 nucleotide sequence: TGTGCCTGGCTCAGGGATACAGGGGCCAACGTCCTGACTTTC.

The rearrangement links TRBV4-2 to TRBJ1-2, with 9 bases aligning to TRBD1. V gave up 1 base and J gave up 4 bases; unmatched junction bases: 1. From germline, CDR1 is LGHNA and CDR2 YNFKEQ. The CDR3 covers 14 residues. The CDR3: CASSQGDRVYGYTF. In DNA, the CDR3 is TGTGCCAGCAGCCAAGGGGACAGGGTCTATGGCTACACCTTC.

This clone was found a few times. The chain is built from TRBV21-1 and TRBJ1-5. TRBV21-1 is noted as a pseudogene. The CDR3 totals 19 residues. CDR3 nucleotides: TGTGCCAGCAGCGTGTTGCGAGAGTCTAAAATATCTCCTAAACAGCCCCAGCATTTT. Translated: CASSVLRESKISPKQPQHF.

This chain connects TRBV29-1 to TRBJ1-5; 9 bases are shared with TRBD1. The CDR3 runs to 14 residues. V was pared by 4 bases and J by 5 bases, with 6 bases of the junction left unmatched. CDR1 is SQVTM and CDR2 is ANQGSEA in the germline V gene. The chain's CDR3 is CSVGEGQGHQPQHF. CDR3 nucleotides: TGCAGCGTTGGGGAGGGACAGGGTCATCAGCCCCAGCATTTT.

The chain links TRBV27 to TRBJ2-1; TRBD2 matches at 9 bases. Germline assignment: CDR1 MNHEY and CDR2 SMNVEV (reference sequence). Germline trimming cut 1 base from V and 13 bases from J; bases unmatched to any gene: 5. This CDR3 is 13 amino acids long. CDR3 nucleotide sequence: TGTGCCAGCAGTTTATGGGGGACTAGCCAACAGTTCTTC. This sequence encodes CASSLWGTSQQFF.

There are a few counts of this clone. The rearrangement links TRBV5-1 to TRBJ2-3; TRBD1 might be the D (6 bases). V gave up 4 bases and J gave up 0 bases, with 12 bases separating them. The CDR3 runs to 15 residues. Germline V CDR1 and CDR2: SGHRS, YFSETQ. The CDR3 loop reads CASSPRDTSTDTQYF. DNA of the CDR3: TGCGCCAGCAGCCCCCGGGACACTAGCACAGATACGCAGTATTTT.

This CDR3 is CASSLQGGIYYEQYF. CDR3 coding DNA: TGTGCCAGCAGCTTACAGGGGGGCATATACTACGAGCAGTACTTC. The rearrangement uses TRBV7-8 and TRBJ2-7, with D perhaps TRBD1 (7 bases). V lost 2 bases and J 3 bases, leaving 14 bases between the germline ends. The length of the CDR3 is 15 residues. Germline V gives CDR1 SGHVS, CDR2 FQNEAQ.

In its sample, this clone was seen once. This chain joins TRBV7-9 and TRBJ2-7; the D gene is possibly TRBD2 (6 bases). V lost 3 bases and J 2 bases, leaving 11 bases between the germline ends. Germline V gene sequence: CDR1 SEHNR, CDR2 FQNEAQ (reference sequence). The CDR3 extends over 14 amino acids. CDR3 region: CASSFGTLTYEQYF. DNA for the CDR3: TGTGCCAGCAGCTTCGGGACTCTGACCTACGAGCAGTACTTC.

V and J are TRBV3-1 (or the pseudogene TRBV3-2) and TRBJ2-1, with 8 bases lining up with TRBD1. CDR1 LGHDT and CDR2 YNNKEL come from the germline V gene (reference sequence). V was clipped by 4 bases and J by 1 base; unmatched bases: 3. CDR3 size: 15 residues. CDR3 protein: CASSRDRSSYNEQFF. The CDR3 region has the DNA TGTGCCAGCAGCCGGGACAGGTCTTCCTACAATGAGCAGTTCTTC.

This chain joins TRBV6-2 or TRBV6-3 and TRBJ2-3; 9 bases line up with TRBD1. CDR3 size: 14 residues. Per the germline V gene, CDR1 is MNHEY and CDR2 is SVGEGT. V was clipped by 5 bases and J by 4 bases; unmatched bases: 4. The CDR3 DNA sequence: TGTGCCAGCAGTCTGGACAGGGGCTCAGATACGCAGTATTTT. Its translation: CASSLDRGSDTQYF.

J is TRBJ1-4 and V is TRBV5-6; 8 bases are shared with TRBD1. V gave up 1 base and J gave up 3 bases; unmatched junction bases: 8. This CDR3 region has 17 residues. CDR1 and CDR2 from the germline V gene are SGHDT and YYEEEE. The CDR3 nucleotides read TGTGCCAGCAGCTTGTGGGCAGGGGGCTTATCTAATGAAAAACTGTTTTTT. It specifies CASSLWAGGLSNEKLFF.

The CDR3 loop reads CAWSLTGGIGETQYF. The CDR3 bases are TGTGCCTGGAGTCTGACAGGGGGTATTGGAGAGACCCAGTACTTC. The rearrangement links TRBV30 to TRBJ2-5; 9 nucleotides align to TRBD1. The ends lost 2 bases at V and 4 bases at J; junction bases unmatched: 8. The CDR3 has 15 residues. In germline, CDR1 is GTSNPN, CDR2 SVGIG (reference sequence).

In regard to this clone: Mismatch with germline at one junction end may stem from a read error. The rearrangement uses TRBV5-1 and TRBJ2-6; 9 positions match TRBD1. The CDR3 sequence is 18 residues long. Germline lookup yields CDR1 SGHRS and CDR2 YFSETQ. The CDR3 protein is CASNRGTGPTSGANVLTF. CDR3 nucleotide sequence: TGCGCCAGCAACCGGGGGACAGGGCCGACCTCTGGAGCCAACGTCCTGACTTTC.

The V and J genes are TRBV7-9 and TRBJ1-3; D gene unclear. Germline V lookup: CDR1 SEHNR, CDR2 FQNEAQ (reference sequence). V was trimmed by 6 bases and J by 4 bases, leaving 16 bases between them. This CDR3 contains 15 residues. CDR3 residues: CASSKAGTHGNTIYF. The CDR3 region has the DNA TGTGCCAGCAGTAAGGCGGGAACTCACGGAAACACCATATATTTT.

The V gene is TRBV11-2, the J gene TRBJ2-7; D may be TRBD1 (5 bases). Trimming left V 4 bases short and J 0 bases short, with 10 bases between. The CDR3 length is 14 residues. Germline V gene data show CDR1 as SGHAT and CDR2 as FQNNGV. CDR3 DNA sequence: TGTGCCAGCAGCTCCCGGACACCCTCCTACGAGCAGTACTTC. Translating gives CASSSRTPSYEQYF. The full variable domain, in which reference TRBV11-2 and TRBJ2-7 provide the parts outside the CDR3, is EAGVAQSPRYKIIEKRQSVAFWCNPISGHATLYWYQQILGQGPKLLIQFQNNGVVDDSQLPKDRFSAERLKGVDSTLKIQPAKLEDSAVYLCASSSRTPSYEQYFGPGTRLTVT.

This chain uses TRBV3-1 (or the pseudogene TRBV3-2) with TRBJ2-2; D is undetermined. The ends were cut back, 0 bases at V and 7 bases at J, with 9 bases in the middle. Looked up from germline, CDR1 is LGHDT and CDR2 is YNNKEL (reference sequence). The CDR3 has 14 residues. Written as DNA, the CDR3 is TGTGCCAGCAGCCAAGATCGAGTTAACGGGGAGCTGTTTTTT. This encodes CASSQDRVNGELFF.

The V gene is TRBV29-1, the J gene TRBJ2-1; maybe TRBD2 (6 bases). Trimming removed 6 bases from V and 7 bases from J, with 10 bases in between. Germline V lookup: CDR1 SQVTM, CDR2 ANQGSEA. This CDR3 has 11 residues. Here the CDR3 reads CSVLGGNEQFF. In DNA, the CDR3 is TGCAGCGTCCTTGGGGGGAATGAGCAGTTCTTC.

In DNA form, the CDR3 reads TGTGCCAGCAGAGCCACCGGGACTAGCGGGAGTGAGCAGTACTTC. Translation gives CASRATGTSGSEQYF. The V and J genes are TRBV2 and TRBJ2-7; 14 positions agree with TRBD2. CDR1 and CDR2 (germline): SNHLY, FYNNEI. The CDR3 is 15 amino acids. J gave up 7 bases and V 6 bases, and 8 bases lay outside the gene matches.

The rearrangement joins TRBV28 to TRBJ2-7, with D maybe TRBD2 (6 bases). V lost 1 base, J lost 7 bases, and 14 bases lay in between. Germline V gene sequence: CDR1 MDHEN, CDR2 SYDVKM. This CDR3 is 14 amino acids long. CDR3 in amino acids: CASSLFGGSREQYF. As DNA, the CDR3 is TGTGCCAGCAGTTTATTCGGAGGGTCGAGGGAGCAGTACTTC.